This record concerns one TCR beta chain sequence. The specificity of this receptor is unknown. No base quality values were provided; no much bigger clone lies one nucleotide off. The germline V gene yields SGHVS for CDR1 and FNYEAQ for CDR2. Trimming costs V 6 bases and J 5 bases, and their ends lie 13 bases apart. The CDR3 holds 14 amino acids from the cysteine to the phenylalanine. Of the read, only the CDR3 DNA is kept; its 42 bases are in frame from base 1. This entry comes from a study of T cells in localized non-small cell lung cancer (TCRdb year 2020). About the full investigation: The study examined T cell repertoires in roughly 240 patients with early-stage NSCLC and compared tumors with uninvolved tumor-adjacent lungs. The cohort consisted of 236 treatment-naive NSCLC patients whose localized lung tumors had been resected. A mean age of around 66 years was recorded for the NSCLC patients, of whom under 150 were male and more than 85 were female. Beyond this particular receptor, the publication reports: Higher T cell density in blood was associated with longer overall survival, whereas higher clonality in adjacent lung was associated with shorter survival. Since the design was exploratory, TCR variables were selected using unadjusted p-values with no false-discovery rate correction. A median of around 60 of the top 100 tumor clones turned up in the paired uninvolved adjacent lung, and some 28 of those clones also ranked among the top 100 of that same adjacent lung. Uninvolved tumor-adjacent lung showed the highest T cell clonality, higher than tumor, which suggests more focused antigenic responses in the adjacent lung. Because multi-region tumor sequencing was not done, intratumor heterogeneity could not be ruled out.

At diagnosis, tumor, uninvolved tumor-adjacent lung and peripheral blood were collected and then preserved as a mix of FFPE and fresh-frozen material. For TCR repertoire profiling, blood samples were analyzed as peripheral blood mononuclear cells. TCR beta CDR3 regions were sequenced from DNA using the immunoSEQ Assay. As for the original processing: T cell density was computed as TCR beta template counts normalized to usable DNA estimated by amplifying housekeeping genes. The preseqR package was used to estimate richness by extrapolating to 400,000 templates for PBMC samples and to 120,000 templates for tissue samples. Clonality was defined as one minus Pielou's evenness. Differential abundance testing on productive amino-acid clonotypes, with a minimum total count of 5 and an alpha of 0.1, was used to identify tissue-enriched TCRs. The Jaccard Index and the Morisita Overlap Index were used to quantify repertoire overlap between compartments. TCR beta CDR3s were clustered by GLIPH together with public tetramer-defined viral CDR3s, and at least three viral sequences plus V-gene enrichment were required for viral motifs. TCRdb provides this immuneACCESS table in a form limited to in-frame rearrangements. Some clones are lacking; in checked studies, under half of them reflect an unresolved V gene, and why the rest are absent is not known. Clone size and V and J calls were adopted from that table, with D and trimming inferred from the DNA. The sample data list some 16,000 clones, and about 88% of these were observed just once. The ten top clones hold around a quarter of the sample.

The receptor was derived from a female donor of 60 years or more with stage III squamous cell lung carcinoma. The material sequenced was peripheral blood, taken before any cancer treatment. In this chain, TRBV7-6 is recombined with TRBJ1-4, with no confident D gene call. CDR3 region: CASRMGRRNEKLFF. The nucleotide sequence reads as follows: TGTGCCAGCAGGATGGGCAGACGGAATGAAAAACTGTTTTTT.